This T cell receptor beta chain was recorded in a study of long-term antiretroviral therapy in people with HIV. Survey-level immunoSEQ v3.0 assays were run. TCRdb's copy holds only in-frame clones and misses some; the assay was immunoSEQ multiplex PCR. The table shows 25,000 to 35,000 clones, with roughly 93% occurring only once. Details on this clone: As yet, its antigen is unknown.

CDR3 length: 11 amino acids. V lost 6 bases, J lost 6 bases, and 12 bases lay in between. Germline-derived CDR1 and CDR2 are GTSNPN and SVGIG (reference sequence). People in the study who had HIV all got their treatment in the United States. Before they underwent DNA extraction, samples held roughly 0.95-11 million cryopreserved PBMC. Whole-study results and caveats: Blood obtained between 2004 and 2017 may reflect older ART regimens.

This specimen was unsorted PBMCs, taken just over 7.2 years after starting antiretroviral therapy. The chain links TRBV30 to TRBJ2-7; D is possibly TRBD1 (5 bases). The source of this sequence is a middle-aged man with HIV. CDR3 amino acids: CACSGFGEQYF. DNA for the CDR3: TGTGCCTGTTCAGGGTTTGGCGAGCAGTACTTC.